A single sample is the source of the 20 T cell receptor beta chains below, sequenced in a study of T cell responses to AZD1222 COVID-19 vaccine (dated by TCRdb to 2020 to 2022). Interpreted using the paper, the time point label stands for: baseline before first vaccination. Per the publication, the treatment or condition label means: meningococcal conjugate vaccine given as trial control. Library prep was done by the immunoSEQ multiplex PCR assay. TCRdb retrieved this table from immuneACCESS and kept in-frame rearrangements only. Not all clones are present; in checked studies, unresolved V genes account for under half, and no reason is known for the remainder. This sample lists 120,000 or so clones; 80% to 95% were detected once. The ten biggest clones cover about 4.1% of the sample. The material sequenced was peripheral blood, taken on day 0 of MenACWY control vaccination. The receptors derive from an adult in good health.

The chain is built from TRBV7-2 and TRBJ1-3; TRBD1 aligns across 9 bases. The CDR3 runs to 15 residues. Germline-derived CDR1 and CDR2 are SGHTA and FQGNSA. V dropped 4 bases and J dropped 7; count of bases not matched to a gene: 8. The CDR3 sequence: CASSSPGTGYNTIYF. CDR3 sequence (DNA): TGTGCCAGCAGCTCTCCCGGGACAGGGTACAACACCATATATTTT.

This rearrangement joins TRBV3-1 (or the pseudogene TRBV3-2) to TRBJ1-2; D is undetermined. Trimming stripped 0 bases from V and 8 bases from J, with 10 bases between. The germline CDR1 and CDR2 sequences are LGHDT and YNNKEL (reference sequence). There are 13 residues in the CDR3. The CDR3 here is CASSQDRGWGYTF. Here the CDR3 DNA reads TGTGCCAGCAGCCAAGATCGCGGCTGGGGCTACACCTTC.

The chain links TRBV25-1 to TRBJ1-4; maybe TRBD1 (6 bases). This CDR3 comprises 15 residues. CDR1 MGHDK and CDR2 SYGVNS come from the germline V gene. Trimming took 5 bases from V and 8 from J, leaving 18 bases between them. Here the CDR3 DNA reads TGTGCCAGCAGTCTTCCGGGGGCGGTGGGAGAAAAACTGTTTTTT. Residues: CASSLPGAVGEKLFF.

This clone was recorded once. The chain is built from TRBV7-9 and TRBJ2-3; 8 bases are shared with TRBD1. The CDR3 loop spans 17 amino acids. V lost 5 bases, J lost 0 bases, and 10 bases stayed unmatched. CDR1 is SEHNR and CDR2 is FQNEAQ in the germline V gene (reference sequence). This CDR3 reads CASSADPGGSSTDTQYF. The CDR3 DNA reads TGTGCCAGCAGCGCCGATCCAGGGGGCTCAAGCACAGATACGCAGTATTTT. The whole variable domain, remainder taken from reference TRBV7-9 and TRBJ2-3, is DTGVSQNPRHKITKRGQNVTFRCDPISEHNRLYWYRQTLGQGPEFLTYFQNEAQLEKSRLLSDRFSAERPKGSFSTLEIQRTEQGDSAMYLCASSADPGGSSTDTQYFGPGTRLTVL.

This clone was seen a single time. This rearrangement joins TRBV11-2 to TRBJ1-4; D is possibly TRBD1 (6 bases). CDR3 length: 14 amino acids. V lost 4 bases and J 4 bases, leaving 10 bases between the germline ends. Germline CDR1 reads SGHAT; CDR2 reads FQNNGV. CDR3 sequence (DNA): TGTGCCAGCAGCTCGGGACAAAATAATGAAAAACTGTTTTTT. Translation: CASSSGQNNEKLFF.

This clone was picked up one time. V usage is TRBV7-7 and J usage is TRBJ2-5; TRBD2 aligns across 12 bases. The CDR3 covers 17 residues. Per the germline V gene, CDR1 is SSHAT and CDR2 is FNYEAQ (reference sequence). The J segment lost 3 bases and the V segment lost 1 base, leaving 6 bases of the junction unmatched. The CDR3 DNA reads TGTGCCAGCAGCTTAGAATTACTAGCGGGGGGAGAAGAGACCCAGTACTTC. Translation: CASSLELLAGGEETQYF.

V and J are TRBV9 and TRBJ2-2; the D is unclear. From germline, CDR1 is SGDLS and CDR2 YYNGEE. The CDR3 consists of 14 residues. Trimming removed 0 bases at V and 2 bases at J, with 5 bases between. CDR3 bases: TGTGCCAGCAGCGTAGGGCACAACACCGGGGAGCTGTTTTTT. This sequence encodes CASSVGHNTGELFF. Full variable domain (remainder filled in from reference TRBV9 and TRBJ2-2): DSGVTQTPKHLITATGQRVTLRCSPRSGDLSVYWYQQSLDQGLQFLIQYYNGEERAKGNILERFSAQQFPDLHSELNLSSLELGDSALYFCASSVGHNTGELFFGEGSRLTVL.

The V gene is TRBV7-9, the J gene TRBJ1-1; perhaps TRBD1 as D (5 bases). The CDR3 length is 14 residues. In germline, CDR1 is SEHNR, CDR2 FQNEAQ (reference sequence). The germline V and J ends were trimmed by 1 base and 3 bases, with 9 bases remaining between them. This chain's CDR3 is CASSLVGRDTEAFF. In DNA form, the CDR3 reads TGTGCCAGCAGCTTAGTGGGCAGGGACACTGAAGCTTTCTTT.

This chain uses TRBV4-2 with TRBJ1-4, with 11 bases fitting TRBD1. The V gene end was trimmed by 0 bases and the J gene end by 8 bases; junction bases not matched to a gene: 8. The CDR3 totals 17 residues. Germline assignment: CDR1 LGHNA and CDR2 YNFKEQ. The CDR3 DNA reads TGTGCCAGCAGCCAAGATGAGGGAGGGACAGGGGGAGAAAAACTGTTTTTT. Protein product: CASSQDEGGTGGEKLFF.

V usage is TRBV6-5 and J usage is TRBJ1-2; no clear D. The CDR3 totals 15 residues. Trimming pared 6 bases from V and 3 bases from J, leaving 17 bases between. In germline, CDR1 is MNHEY, CDR2 SVGAGI. For the CDR3, the DNA is TGTGCCAGCAGCGAGCGAAGCAGGAGATACTATGGCTACACCTTC. It is translated as CASSERSRRYYGYTF.

The chain links TRBV5-4 to TRBJ1-2; the D gene is possibly TRBD1 (6 bases). Germline V gives CDR1 SGHNT, CDR2 YYREEE (reference sequence). The CDR3 runs to 15 residues. V was clipped by 4 bases and J by 2 bases, with 15 bases between them. DNA of the CDR3: TGTGCCAGCAGCCATCTTACGACAGGAAACTATGGCTACACCTTC. This translates into CASSHLTTGNYGYTF.

V is TRBV5-8 and J is TRBJ1-3; no firm D call. The ends were cut back, 2 bases at V and 3 bases at J, with 12 bases in the middle. This CDR3 contains 15 residues. The germline V gene encodes CDR1 SGHTS and CDR2 YDEGEE. CDR3 protein: CASSLGKGGGNTIYF. The CDR3 DNA follows: TGTGCCAGCAGCTTAGGTAAGGGTGGTGGAAACACCATATATTTT.

This clone came up a few times. The chain employs TRBV9 and TRBJ2-3, with 8 nucleotides matching TRBD2. The CDR3 loop spans 15 amino acids. The V gene end was trimmed by 2 bases and the J gene end by 6 bases; junction bases not matched to a gene: 8. CDR1 is SGDLS and CDR2 is YYNGEE in the germline V gene. CDR3 region: CASSVISGGPDTQYF. The CDR3 DNA sequence: TGTGCCAGCAGCGTCATATCGGGAGGGCCGGATACGCAGTATTTT.

The V and J genes are TRBV25-1 and TRBJ1-1; 7 nucleotides match TRBD1. After removal of 3 bases from V and 0 bases from J, the junction contained 4 bases not matched to a gene. This CDR3 is built from 15 residues. Germline V gives CDR1 MGHDK, CDR2 SYGVNS. This CDR3 is CASSDLQGVNTEAFF. The CDR3 DNA reads as TGTGCCAGCAGTGATCTGCAGGGGGTGAACACTGAAGCTTTCTTT.

The rearrangement uses TRBV11-2 and TRBJ1-2; D might be TRBD1 (5 bases). Germline loops: CDR1 SGHAT, CDR2 FQNNGV. The CDR3 length is 14 residues. The V end lost 3 bases, the J end lost 5 bases, and 13 bases lay between the germline ends. The CDR3 DNA reads as TGTGCCAGCAGCTTTGGGGGGAAAGGGTATGGCTACACCTTC. Its translation: CASSFGGKGYGYTF.

This clone has a handful of counts. The J gene is TRBJ1-1, the V gene TRBV9; D might be TRBD1 (5 bases). V shed 1 base and J shed 3 bases, with 13 bases lying between them. CDR1 is SGDLS, CDR2 YYNGEE, per germline. The CDR3 consists of 15 residues. DNA of the CDR3: TGTGCCAGCAGCGTACGAGCAGGGTTCGACACTGAAGCTTTCTTT. As protein: CASSVRAGFDTEAFF.

This clone has a single count. Because the CDR3's place on the DNA is in doubt, the DNA is left out and the CDR3 is given as listed by TCRdb. This chain connects TRBV7-6 to TRBJ1-1. Germline CDR1 reads SGHVS; CDR2 reads FNYEAQ. The CDR3 has 17 residues if both end residues are counted. The CDR3 sequence: CASSPSVPATMNTEAFF.

J is TRBJ2-3 and V is TRBV5-1; either TRBD1 or TRBD2 may supply D (5 bases each). Trimming left V 4 bases short and J 0 bases short, with 15 bases between. Germline CDR1 and CDR2: SGHRS and YFSETQ. The CDR3 is 16 residues long. The chain's CDR3 is CASSATYRDSTDTQYF. Here the CDR3 DNA reads TGCGCCAGCAGCGCTACCTACCGGGACAGCACAGATACGCAGTATTTT.

This clone was seen once. This sequence joins TRBV28 and TRBJ2-6; D call uncertain. V dropped 5 bases and J dropped 2 bases, with 13 bases sitting between them. CDR3 length equals 16 residues. Germline CDR1 MDHEN, CDR2 SYDVKM. As DNA, the CDR3 is TGTGCCAGCAGTGACCACAAAATAGCTGGGGCCAACGTCCTGACTTTC. Translated: CASSDHKIAGANVLTF.

This chain connects TRBV6-5 to TRBJ2-2; no firm D call. The CDR3 is 12 amino acids. CDR1 MNHEY and CDR2 SVGAGI come from the germline V gene. The V and J ends lost 3 bases and 4 bases respectively, with 3 bases between them. The CDR3 DNA sequence: TGTGCCAGCAGTTATCGCACCGGGGAGCTGTTTTTT. It codes for CASSYRTGELFF.